These 9 T cell receptor beta chains share one sample of origin, sequenced in a study of blood T cell repertoires in COVID-19. Sequencing was performed with immunoSEQ multiplex PCR; in TCRdb, only in-frame clones are kept and a portion is missing. The sample consists of fewer than 100,000 clones, 65% to 90% of them appearing once. The sequencing sample was made of peripheral blood. The receptors originated from a man in his 60s with acute or convalescent COVID-19.

In regard to this clone: Relative to the germline gene, one junction end is altered; a read error may explain this. The chain uses TRBV11-2 and TRBJ2-1, with 9 bases fitting TRBD2. The CDR3 is 14 residues long. Germline assignment: CDR1 SGHAT and CDR2 FQNNGV. CDR3 loop: CASTLAGDYNEQFF. In DNA, the CDR3 is TGTGCCAGCACCTTAGCGGGGGACTACAATGAGCAGTTCTTC. Combining the CDR3 with reference TRBV11-2 and TRBJ2-1 gives the whole variable domain EAGVAQSPRYKIIEKRQSVAFWCNPISGHATLYWYQQILGQGPKLLIQFQNNGVVDDSQLPKDRFSAERLKGVDSTLKIQPAKLEDSAVYLCASTLAGDYNEQFFGPGTRLTVL.

The V call is TRBV11-2, the J call TRBJ2-7, with TRBD2 as a possible D gene (5 bases). V was pared by 1 base and J by 2 bases, with 12 bases between. This CDR3 contains 15 residues. Germline CDR1 is SGHAT and CDR2 is FQNNGV. In nucleotides, the CDR3 is TGTGCCAGCAGCTTAGTGCGGGTTCCTCCCTACGAGCAGTACTTC. Translation gives CASSLVRVPPYEQYF.

The V gene is TRBV5-1, the J gene TRBJ1-3; 8 bases are shared with TRBD1. CDR1 is SGHRS, CDR2 YFSETQ, per germline. The CDR3 runs to 17 residues. Trimming cost V 4 bases and J 4 bases; bases outside gene matches: 13. CDR3 residues: CASSGGDRSRVGNTIYF. In DNA form, the CDR3 reads TGCGCCAGCAGCGGGGGGGACAGGTCCAGAGTCGGAAACACCATATATTTT.

The chain links TRBV7-9 to TRBJ2-7, with TRBD2 as a possible D gene (5 bases). Germline V gene sequence: CDR1 SEHNR, CDR2 FQNEAQ (reference sequence). V dropped 4 bases and J dropped 1 base, with 8 bases sitting between them. The length of the CDR3 is 13 residues. CDR3 in amino acids: CASSSEASYEQYF. In DNA, the CDR3 is TGTGCCAGCAGCTCGGAGGCGTCCTACGAGCAGTACTTC. Full variable domain (remainder filled in from reference TRBV7-9 and TRBJ2-7): DTGVSQNPRHKITKRGQNVTFRCDPISEHNRLYWYRQTLGQGPEFLTYFQNEAQLEKSRLLSDRFSAERPKGSFSTLEIQRTEQGDSAMYLCASSSEASYEQYFGPGTRLTVT.

The chain combines TRBV6-5 with TRBJ1-4, with D possibly being TRBD1 (5 bases). With 6 bases removed from V and 3 bases from J, the gap between germline ends came to 14 bases. Germline V gene sequence: CDR1 MNHEY, CDR2 SVGAGI. The CDR3 is 15 amino acids. The CDR3 reads CASRGTGASNEKLFF. In DNA, the CDR3 is TGTGCCAGCAGGGGAACAGGAGCGTCTAATGAAAAACTGTTTTTT.

The genes are TRBV7-2 and TRBJ1-3; 7 nucleotides align to TRBD1. This CDR3 is built from 14 residues. J was trimmed by 3 bases and V by 6 bases; bases with no gene match: 5. Germline values: CDR1 SGHTA, CDR2 FQGNSA. The CDR3, as DNA: TGTGCCAGCAGTCCAGGGGGATTTGGAAACACCATATATTTT. Its translation: CASSPGGFGNTIYF.

The chain couples TRBV10-1 to TRBJ1-2, with unresolved D. Deletions cut 6 bases from V and 5 bases from J, with 22 bases between. Germline CDR1 and CDR2: WNHNN and SYGVQD (reference sequence). This CDR3 comprises 16 residues. CDR3 loop: CASSLATACFIYGYTF. CDR3 nucleotide sequence: TGCGCCAGCAGCCTAGCAACAGCCTGTTTTATTTATGGCTACACCTTC.

The V and J genes are TRBV5-1 and TRBJ1-5, with 7 positions matching TRBD1. Germline V lookup: CDR1 SGHRS, CDR2 YFSETQ. CDR3 size: 15 residues. Trimming cost V 4 bases and J 2 bases; bases outside gene matches: 6. The CDR3 here is CASSETGNGNQPQHF. In DNA, the CDR3 is TGCGCCAGCAGCGAGACAGGGAACGGCAATCAGCCCCAGCATTTT.

The chain has TRBV6-2 or TRBV6-3 and TRBJ2-5; TRBD2 matches at 9 bases. The V gene's germline CDR1 is MNHEY and CDR2 SVGEGT. The CDR3 extends over 16 amino acids. V was clipped by 2 bases and J by 4 bases; unmatched bases: 8. The CDR3: CASSYGARRGGETQYF. CDR3 DNA sequence: TGTGCCAGCAGTTACGGAGCGAGGCGGGGGGGAGAGACCCAGTACTTC.